This is a list of T cell receptor beta chains from one sample in a study of neoadjuvant anti-PD-1 for oral cavity cancer. Here immunoSEQ multiplex PCR was the method, and the copy in TCRdb shows in-frame clones only, minus some. Here the sample spans roughly 14,000 clones, over 70% being singletons. Sample: PBMCs, taken after nivolumab (anti-PD-1) treatment. The receptors were gathered from a person between 40 and 79 years old with oral cavity squamous cell carcinoma. The CDR3 runs from the conserved cysteine through the conserved F or W. A D gene is named only where the DNA matches it firmly. The size field is filled for only some rows; it gives once, few, many or a size class.

J,D,size,V,DNA,CDR3
TRBJ1-6,NA,NA,TRBV27,TGTGCCAGCGGGGCACGGGGATCTAATTCACCCCTCCACTTT,CASGARGSNSPLHF
TRBJ2-7,TRBD1,NA,TRBV10-1,TGCGCCAGCAGTAGAGGACAGGGCTACGAGCAGTACTTC,CASSRGQGYEQYF
TRBJ2-7,NA,NA,TRBV9,TGTGCCAGCAGCGTAGGCCGCGGACACCCGGGTGAGCAGTACTTC,CASSVGRGHPGEQYF
TRBJ1-5,NA,NA,TRBV7-9,TGTGCCAGCAGCTTAAGTAGCAATCAGCCCCAGCATTTT,CASSLSSNQPQHF
TRBJ2-7,NA,few,TRBV27,TGTGCCAGCAGTTTGGCGGGTGGCGTTTACGAGCAGTACTTC,CASSLAGGVYEQYF
TRBJ2-1,TRBD2,NA,TRBV13,TGTGCCAGCAGCCAACTAGCGGGGACCGAGCAGTTCTTC,CASSQLAGTEQFF
TRBJ1-2,TRBD1,NA,TRBV29-1,TGCAGCGTTGAAGGGGGACAGGCCTGGTATGGCTACACCTTC,CSVEGGQAWYGYTF
TRBJ2-5,TRBD1,NA,TRBV9,TGTGCCAGCAGCGTGGACAGGGGTGTCGAGACCCAGTACTTC,CASSVDRGVETQYF
TRBJ2-7,TRBD1,NA,TRBV11-2,TGTGCCAGCAGGCGGAGCGGACAGGGCGTTTACGACGAGCAGTACTTC,CASRRSGQGVYDEQYF
TRBJ2-5,NA,NA,TRBV5-4,TGTGCCAGCAGCTTGGCGGGAAGCCAAGAGACCCAGTACTTC,CASSLAGSQETQYF
TRBJ1-1,TRBD1,few,TRBV4-1,TGCGCCAGCAGCCACCCACAGGGGCGATTGAACACTGAAGCTTTCTTT,CASSHPQGRLNTEAFF
TRBJ2-7,NA,NA,TRBV6-5,TGTGCCAGCAGTTACTCGAGAACCCCTTACGAGCAGTACTTC,CASSYSRTPYEQYF
TRBJ2-3,NA,once,TRBV11-2,TGTGCCAGCAGCATAGATGCAGATACGCAGTATTTT,CASSIDADTQYF
TRBJ2-3,TRBD2,NA,TRBV7-9,TGTGCCAGCAGTCCCGGGTTAGCGGGATCAGATACGCAGTATTTT,CASSPGLAGSDTQYF
TRBJ2-7,NA,NA,TRBV6-6,TGTGCCAGCAGCTCCGACCTCACGGGACACCCTTACGAGCAGTACTTC,CASSSDLTGHPYEQYF
TRBJ1-1,NA,NA,TRBV4-1,TGCGCCAGCTTTGGAATAGGTCGGGGGGACACTGAAGCTTTCTTT,CASFGIGRGDTEAFF
TRBJ1-1,TRBD1,NA,TRBV4-2,TGTGCCAGCAGCCGAGGGACAGGGGAAAAAACTGAAGCTTTCTTT,CASSRGTGEKTEAFF
TRBJ2-7,NA,NA,TRBV29-1,TGCAGCGTTGAAGATCCGGGACTCTACGAGCAGTACTTC,CSVEDPGLYEQYF
TRBJ1-1,TRBD1,NA,TRBV6-5,TGTGCCAGCAGGGCGACAGGGACCAACACTGAAGCTTTCTTT,CASRATGTNTEAFF
TRBJ2-7,TRBD1,NA,TRBV27,TGTGCCAGCAGTTTATCGATTCGGGCAGGGGGTCTCTACGAGCAGTACTTC,CASSLSIRAGGLYEQYF
TRBJ1-3,NA,once,TRBV5-1,TGCGCCAGCAGCTTGTACGAGGGCCGCTTTGGAAACACCATATATTTT,CASSLYEGRFGNTIYF
TRBJ2-1,NA,NA,TRBV10-1,TGCGCCAGCAGCCCTCGGACAAACTCCTACAATGAGCAGTTCTTC,CASSPRTNSYNEQFF
TRBJ1-1,NA,NA,TRBV5-1,TGCGCCAGCAGCTTCAAGGGAAGGAACACTGAAGCTTTCTTT,CASSFKGRNTEAFF
TRBJ2-5,TRBD2,NA,TRBV9,TGTGCCAGCAGCGGGACTAGCGGGAGTTTTGAGACCCAGTACTTC,CASSGTSGSFETQYF
TRBJ2-1,NA,once,TRBV11-1,TGTGCCAGCAGCTTACCCCCGCGGCGGCCTGAGCAGTTCTTC,CASSLPPRRPEQFF
TRBJ2-4,NA,NA,TRBV7-3,TGTGCCAGCAGCTCAGGGTTAAGGGACATTCAGTACTTC,CASSSGLRDIQYF
TRBJ1-1,NA,few,TRBV7-9,TGTGCCAGCAGCTTAGTAGTATTAGTCGTTGAAGCTTTCTTT,CASSLVVLVVEAFF
TRBJ2-7,TRBD1,NA,TRBV11-2,TGTGCCAGCAGCTTATCCGGACAGGGGGCCCACGAGCAGTACTTC,CASSLSGQGAHEQYF
TRBJ1-1,TRBD1,NA,TRBV4-1,TGCGCCAGCAGCCGTGGGACAGGGACTGAAGCTTTCTTT,CASSRGTGTEAFF
TRBJ2-3,TRBD2,NA,TRBV5-1,TGCGCCAGCAGCTTGGCCCCGCTAGCGGGAGTAGGGTCCGATACGCAGTATTTT,CASSLAPLAGVGSDTQYF
TRBJ2-7,NA,NA,TRBV4-2,TGTGCCAGCAGTCAGGGCCTTTTACATTCCTACGAGCAGTACTTC,CASSQGLLHSYEQYF
TRBJ1-2,TRBD1,NA,TRBV25-1,TGTGCCAGCACAACAGGGGAGGCCTATGGCTACACCTTC,CASTTGEAYGYTF
TRBJ2-1,NA,NA,TRBV19,TGTGCCAGTAGTATTGCGGGACTCGGTAGTGAGCAGTTCTTC,CASSIAGLGSEQFF
TRBJ2-3,TRBD2,NA,TRBV6-5,TGTGCCAGCAGTAGAGGACTAGCGGTGGATACGCAGTATTTT,CASSRGLAVDTQYF
TRBJ1-3,NA,NA,TRBV4-1,TGCGCCAGCAGCCAAGATCGATATCGAGGGGGTGGAAACACCATATATTTT,CASSQDRYRGGGNTIYF
TRBJ1-4,TRBD1,NA,TRBV6-1,TGTGCCAGCAGGAAGACAGGGATAAATGAAAAACTGTTTTTT,CASRKTGINEKLFF
TRBJ2-1,TRBD1,NA,TRBV4-2,TGTGCCAGCAAGGTGGGACAGGGGGCAATTGAGCAGTTCTTC,CASKVGQGAIEQFF
TRBJ1-6,TRBD1,NA,TRBV18,TGTGCCAGCTCACCACGAGGGGGCGCAAATAATTCACCCCTCCACTTT,CASSPRGGANNSPLHF
TRBJ2-1,TRBD1,NA,TRBV7-3,TGTGCCAGCAGCTTAGGGACAGAACACAATGAGCAGTTCTTC,CASSLGTEHNEQFF
TRBJ2-1,NA,NA,TRBV7-3,TGTGCCAGCAGCTTAATCCCGAGCTCCTACAATGAGCAGTTCTTC,CASSLIPSSYNEQFF
TRBJ2-7,TRBD1,few,TRBV25-1,TGTGCCAGCAGTGTTAACAGGGGCCTCTACGAGCAGTACTTC,CASSVNRGLYEQYF
TRBJ1-1,NA,NA,TRBV4-2,TGTGCCAGCAGCCGCCCAGAGGGGGTGAACACTGAAGCTTTCTTT,CASSRPEGVNTEAFF
TRBJ2-7,NA,NA,TRBV13,TGTGCCAGCAACCAGCTTGGTTGGAGAGACGAGCAGTACTTC,CASNQLGWRDEQYF
TRBJ2-7,TRBD2,NA,TRBV7-2,TGTGCCAGCAGCTTAGCTAGCGGGAGTACCGAGCAGTACTTC,CASSLASGSTEQYF